This entry lists 6 T cell receptor beta chains sequenced from one sample in a study of CD8 T cells in Susac syndrome. Reverse transcription of roughly 0.45 to 1 ug RNA used random hexamers. In TCRdb, the immunoSEQ multiplex PCR reads were re-called with MiXCR into one record per CDR3 protein. The sample contains around 170,000 distinct CDR3 sequences, 90% to 97% of which appear only once. Sequences were obtained from CD4+ T cells from PBMCs. The source of these receptors is a human donor with Susac syndrome.

This clonotype was picked up a small number of times. The chain carries TRBV28 and TRBJ1-5; tentative D call: TRBD1 (5 bases). V lost 3 bases, J lost 3 bases, and 9 bases lay in between. CDR1 and CDR2 (germline): MDHEN, SYDVKM. This CDR3 contains 14 residues. CDR3 region: CASSLGPLNQPQHF. In DNA form, the CDR3 reads TGTGCCAGCAGTTTGGGGCCGCTCAATCAGCCCCAGCATTTT. The full variable domain, in which reference TRBV28 and TRBJ1-5 provide the parts outside the CDR3, is DVKVTQSSRYLVKRTGEKVFLECVQDMDHENMFWYRQDPGLGLRLIYFSYDVKMKEKGDIPEGYSVSREKKERFSLILESASTNQTSMYLCASSLGPLNQPQHFGDGTRLSIL.

The chain carries TRBV29-1 and TRBJ2-1; no clear D gene. Per the germline V gene, CDR1 is SQVTM and CDR2 is ANQGSEA. CDR3 size: 11 residues. V was pared by 7 bases and J by 7 bases, with 11 bases between. The CDR3 protein is CSANLLNEQFF. CDR3 sequence (DNA): TGCAGCGCGAACCTTCTGAATGAGCAGTTCTTC.

The V and J genes are TRBV18 and TRBJ2-3; D is undetermined. This CDR3 contains 14 residues. Germline-derived CDR1 and CDR2 are KGHSH and LQKENI. With 3 bases removed from V and 3 bases from J, the gap between germline ends came to 10 bases. The CDR3 DNA follows: TGTGCCAGCTCACCCGGACCAAGTACAGATACGCAGTATTTT. Translation gives CASSPGPSTDTQYF.

The chain has TRBV4-2 and TRBJ1-2, with 12 bases that match TRBD1. Germline CDR1 and CDR2: LGHNA and YNFKEQ. The trim removed 0 bases at V and 7 bases at J, leaving 15 bases unmatched. This CDR3 is built from 19 residues. The CDR3 loop is CASSQDPMGQGAAQSGYTF. The CDR3, as DNA: TGTGCCAGCAGCCAAGACCCCATGGGACAGGGGGCTGCGCAGTCTGGCTACACCTTC.

The chain employs TRBV30 and TRBJ1-2; the D is unclear. Germline V gene data show CDR1 as GTSNPN and CDR2 as SVGIG (reference sequence). The CDR3 spans 16 residues. The V and J ends lost 0 bases and 0 bases respectively, with 14 bases between them. CDR3 coding DNA: TGTGCCTGGAGTGTTTTTCGGAGTCCCGCTAACTATGGCTACACCTTC. This encodes CAWSVFRSPANYGYTF.

In this sample, this clonotype turned up once. The CDR3 DNA reads as TGCAGCGCGGCATATTCAGGGGATAGCAATCAGCCCCAGCATTTT. Amino acids: CSAAYSGDSNQPQHF. The V gene is TRBV29-1, the J gene TRBJ1-5; maybe TRBD1 (6 bases). The CDR3 runs to 15 residues. V lost 7 bases, J lost 0 bases, and 16 bases lay in between. Germline CDR1 SQVTM, CDR2 ANQGSEA.